A single sample gave rise to the 4 T cell receptor beta chains below, sequenced in a study of T-cell reconstitution after alpha-beta-depleted transplantation in children. Unique molecular identifiers tagged the TCRbeta library. TCRdb re-called the PCR reads with MiXCR, one entry per CDR3 protein. The data contain just under 150,000 distinct CDR3 sequences, about 9% of them seen just once; the ten biggest clones take up roughly 20%. The sample consisted of PBMCs, mostly from graft donor cells, taken 180 days after TCRalphabeta/CD19-depleted stem cell transplant. The receptor set was obtained from a female patient between 2 and 15 years old who had a stem cell transplant for congenital amegakaryocytic thrombocytopenia, so the T cells may come from the graft donor.

In its sample, this clonotype was seen many times. This chain links TRBV5-1 with TRBJ2-5, with a possible D match to TRBD2 (6 bases). This CDR3 is built from 14 residues. CDR1 and CDR2 from the germline V gene are SGHRS and YFSETQ. Between the trimmed V and J ends, which lost 0 bases and 4 bases, there was a span of 10 bases. CDR3 bases: TGCGCCAGCAGCTTGGGGACTACCGGAGAGACCCAGTACTTC. Protein product: CASSLGTTGETQYF.

This clonotype was detected ten times or more. The V and J genes are TRBV28 and TRBJ2-5; 8 positions match TRBD1. The CDR3 sequence is 13 residues long. J was trimmed by 5 bases and V by 10 bases; bases with no gene match: 9. Germline CDR1 reads MDHEN; CDR2 reads SYDVKM. Here the CDR3 reads CATGAGGEETQYF. The CDR3 nucleotides read TGTGCCACCGGGGCAGGGGGCGAGGAGACCCAGTACTTC.

This clonotype was counted at least ten times. CDR3 sequence: CSARGLAGVFYNEQFF. CDR3 bases: TGCAGTGCTAGAGGGCTAGCGGGAGTATTTTACAATGAGCAGTTCTTC. The chain links TRBV20-1 to TRBJ2-1; TRBD2 agrees at 10 bases. J was trimmed by 4 bases and V by 1 base; bases with no gene match: 7. This CDR3 is 16 amino acids long. CDR1 and CDR2 (germline): DFQATT, SNEGSKA (reference sequence).

This clonotype was observed many times. V is TRBV12-3 or TRBV12-4 and J is TRBJ2-1; 12 bases agree with TRBD2. The CDR3 length is 16 residues. The junction had 8 bases not matched to a gene; V was cut back by 7 bases and J by 4 bases. DNA of the CDR3: TGTGCCAGCACCGTAGGTACTAGCGGGGGGTACAATGAGCAGTTCTTC. Encoded protein: CASTVGTSGGYNEQFF.